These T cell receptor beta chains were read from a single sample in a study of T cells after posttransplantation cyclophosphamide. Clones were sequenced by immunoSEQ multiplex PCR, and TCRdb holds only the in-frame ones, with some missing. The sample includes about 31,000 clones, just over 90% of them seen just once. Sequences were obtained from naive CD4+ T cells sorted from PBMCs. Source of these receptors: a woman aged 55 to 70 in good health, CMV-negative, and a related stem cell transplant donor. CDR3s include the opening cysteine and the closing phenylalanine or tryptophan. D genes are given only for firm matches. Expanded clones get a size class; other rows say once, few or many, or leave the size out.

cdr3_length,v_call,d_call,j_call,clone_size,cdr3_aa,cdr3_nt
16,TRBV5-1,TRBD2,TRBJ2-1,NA,CARNGLWTSGGAEQFF,TGCGCCAGAAACGGCCTTTGGACTAGCGGGGGGGCTGAGCAGTTCTTC
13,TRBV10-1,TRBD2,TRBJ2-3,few,CASSSGGTDTQYF,TGCGCCAGCAGTAGCGGGGGCACAGATACGCAGTATTTT
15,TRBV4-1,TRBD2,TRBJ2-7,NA,CASSRGLAASYEQYF,TGCGCCAGCAGCCGGGGACTAGCGGCATCCTACGAGCAGTACTTC
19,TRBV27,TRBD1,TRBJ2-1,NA,CASSFRTGKAVTSYNEQFF,TGTGCCAGCAGTTTCCGGACAGGGAAGGCAGTAACATCCTACAATGAGCAGTTCTTC
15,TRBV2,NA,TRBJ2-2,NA,CASSEEVAAAGELFF,TGTGCCAGCAGTGAAGAAGTAGCTGCGGCCGGGGAGCTGTTTTTT
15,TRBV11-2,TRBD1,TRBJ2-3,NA,CASSPGQGSTDTQYF,TGTGCCAGCAGCCCAGGACAGGGAAGCACAGATACGCAGTATTTT
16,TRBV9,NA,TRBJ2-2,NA,CASSPRISSYPGELFF,TGTGCCAGCAGCCCGCGGATATCCAGTTATCCCGGGGAGCTGTTTTTT
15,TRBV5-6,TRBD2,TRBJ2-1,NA,CASSLRTSGTNEQFF,TGTGCCAGCAGCTTGAGGACTAGCGGGACGAATGAGCAGTTCTTC
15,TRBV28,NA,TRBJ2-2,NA,CASTAGGLTTGELFF,TGTGCCAGCACCGCCGGGGGTCTTACCACCGGGGAGCTGTTTTTT
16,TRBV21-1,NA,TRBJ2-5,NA,CASSDCGQAGLETQYF,TGTGCCAGCAGCGATTGCGGACAGGCAGGTTTAGAGACCCAGTACTTC
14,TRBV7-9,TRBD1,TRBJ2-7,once,CASSLAGTGNEQYF,TGTGCCAGCAGCTTAGCTGGGACAGGGAACGAGCAGTACTTC
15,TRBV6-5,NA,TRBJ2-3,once,CASSFATTSTDTQYF,TGTGCCAGCAGTTTTGCTACCACTAGCACAGATACGCAGTATTTT
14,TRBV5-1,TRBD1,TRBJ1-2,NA,CASSLAGGPSGYTF,TGCGCCAGCAGCTTGGCAGGGGGACCCTCTGGCTACACCTTC
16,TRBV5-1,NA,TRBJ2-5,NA,CASSNPPRLIQETQYF,TGCGCCAGCAGCAATCCACCGAGACTGATACAAGAGACCCAGTACTTC
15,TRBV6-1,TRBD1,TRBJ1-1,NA,CASETGGAGNTEAFF,TGTGCCAGCGAGACAGGGGGAGCGGGGAACACTGAAGCTTTCTTT
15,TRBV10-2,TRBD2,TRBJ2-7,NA,CASSESGGAPYEQYF,TGCGCCAGCAGTGAGTCCGGGGGGGCCCCCTACGAGCAGTACTTC
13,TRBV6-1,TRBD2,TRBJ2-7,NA,CASSERGVDEQYF,TGTGCCAGCAGTGAACGGGGGGTGGACGAGCAGTACTTC
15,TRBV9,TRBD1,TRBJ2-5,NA,CASSVEPQGAETQYF,TGTGCCAGCAGCGTAGAACCCCAGGGGGCTGAGACCCAGTACTTC
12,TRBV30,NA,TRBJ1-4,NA,CAWSPQLEKLFF,TGTGCCTGGAGTCCCCAATTGGAAAAACTGTTTTTT
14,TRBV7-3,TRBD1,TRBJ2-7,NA,CASSFDRGSYEQYF,TGTGCCAGCAGCTTCGACAGGGGTAGCTACGAGCAGTACTTC
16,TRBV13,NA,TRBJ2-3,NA,CASSLVPRGSTDTQYF,TGTGCCAGCAGCTTAGTACCCCGGGGGAGCACAGATACGCAGTATTTT
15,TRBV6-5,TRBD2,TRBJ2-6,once,CASSRIAGGANVLTF,TGTGCCAGCAGCCGCATAGCGGGCGGGGCCAACGTCCTGACTTTC
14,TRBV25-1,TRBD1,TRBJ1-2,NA,CASRKTGGNYGYTF,TGTGCCAGCAGAAAGACAGGGGGGAACTATGGCTACACCTTC
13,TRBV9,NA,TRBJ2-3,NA,CASSDGSTDTQYF,TGTGCCAGCAGCGACGGTAGCACAGATACGCAGTATTTT
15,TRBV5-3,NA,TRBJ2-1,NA,CARRTGTRVRYEQFF,TGTGCCAGAAGAACCGGGACTCGCGTGAGGTATGAGCAGTTCTTC
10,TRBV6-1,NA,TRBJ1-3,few,CASKEHTIYF,TGTGCCAGCAAGGAGCACACCATATATTTT
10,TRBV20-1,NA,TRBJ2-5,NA,CSASQETQYF,TGCAGTGCCAGTCAAGAGACCCAGTACTTC
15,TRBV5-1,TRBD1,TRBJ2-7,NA,CASSLSGTGADEQYF,TGCGCCAGCAGCTTGTCGGGGACAGGGGCAGACGAGCAGTACTTC
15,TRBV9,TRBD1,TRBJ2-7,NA,CASSGLGTGVDEQYF,TGTGCCAGCAGCGGCCTGGGGACAGGGGTGGACGAGCAGTACTTC
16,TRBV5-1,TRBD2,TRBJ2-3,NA,CASSLGLAGGADTQYF,TGCGCCAGCAGCTTGGGATTAGCGGGAGGAGCAGATACGCAGTATTTT
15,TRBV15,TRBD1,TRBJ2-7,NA,CATSRVGTGPYEQYF,TGTGCCACCAGCAGAGTCGGGACAGGACCTTACGAGCAGTACTTC
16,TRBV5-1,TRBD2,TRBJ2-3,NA,CASSLSGRAPADTQYF,TGCGCCAGCAGCTTGAGCGGGAGGGCCCCGGCAGATACGCAGTATTTT
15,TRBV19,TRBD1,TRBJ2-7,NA,CASSPHGTDTYEQYF,TGTGCCAGTAGTCCCCACGGGACAGATACCTACGAGCAGTACTTC
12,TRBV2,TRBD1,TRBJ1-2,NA,CASSPTGDGYTF,TGTGCCAGCAGCCCTACAGGGGATGGCTACACCTTC
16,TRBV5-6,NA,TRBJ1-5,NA,CASSGWRRGYNQPQHF,TGTGCCAGCAGCGGATGGCGTAGGGGGTACAATCAGCCCCAGCATTTT
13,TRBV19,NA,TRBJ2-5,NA,CASSPNLGETQYF,TGTGCCAGTAGTCCCAACCTCGGAGAGACCCAGTACTTC
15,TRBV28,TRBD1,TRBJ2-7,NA,CASSTPGTGAYEQYF,TGTGCCAGCAGTACTCCCGGGACAGGGGCCTACGAGCAGTACTTC
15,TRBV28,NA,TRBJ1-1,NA,CASRLIGGLNTEAFF,TGTGCCAGCAGACTGATAGGAGGGTTGAACACTGAAGCTTTCTTT
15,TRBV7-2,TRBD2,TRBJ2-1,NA,CASSQRTSGYNEQFF,TGTGCCAGCAGCCAAAGGACTAGCGGCTACAATGAGCAGTTCTTC
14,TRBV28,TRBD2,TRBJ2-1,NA,CASTHGGTYNEQFF,TGTGCCAGCACCCACGGGGGGACGTACAATGAGCAGTTCTTC
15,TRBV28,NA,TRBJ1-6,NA,CASRPQGPYNSPLHF,TGTGCCAGCAGACCTCAGGGGCCCTATAATTCACCCCTCCACTTT
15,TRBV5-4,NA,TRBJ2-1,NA,CASSPETKTSNEQFF,TGTGCCAGCAGCCCCGAGACGAAGACTTCCAATGAGCAGTTCTTC
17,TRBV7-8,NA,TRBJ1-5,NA,CASSLGGGAASNQPQHF,TGTGCCAGCAGCTTAGGGGGGGGCGCGGCAAGCAATCAGCCCCAGCATTTT
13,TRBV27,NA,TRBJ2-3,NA,CAGGRSGADTQYF,TGTGCCGGAGGGCGTTCGGGGGCAGATACGCAGTATTTT
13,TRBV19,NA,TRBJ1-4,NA,CATEGGGSEKLFF,TGTGCCACCGAGGGCGGGGGAAGTGAAAAACTGTTTTTT